This T cell receptor (beta chain) derives from a study of CD8 T cells in Susac syndrome (dated by TCRdb to about 2019). About the study as a whole: The study used repertoire sequencing to test whether antigen drove CD8+ T cell activation and differentiation in Susac syndrome. The study compared CD8+ T cell repertoire clonality among eleven to twelve healthy donors, some 14 Susac syndrome patients and fewer than 19 multiple sclerosis patients.

The paper as a whole reports these results and caveats: The number of individuals in the TCR sequencing and HLA analysis was recognized as being relatively small.

RNA was extracted with the RNeasy kit and roughly 0.45 to 1 ug was reverse transcribed using random hexamers. TCR beta CDR3 regions were amplified with the immunoSEQ multiplex PCR assay covering 54 Vbeta and 13 Jbeta segments. Bias from PCR amplification was corrected by using a synthetic template baseline for primer optimization and for computational correction. In the original analysis: Reads were annotated to V, D and J genes according to IMGT and were analyzed with immunoSEQ Analyzer, with only productive sequences retained. To calculate clonality, Shannon entropy was normalized by log2 of the number of productive unique sequences and then subtracted from one. For each patient and control, public and private clones were evaluated within the 100 most prevalent clones. Clones were defined as Susac-specific when absent from the healthy and MS cohorts, from approximately 1,100 published viral clones and from other ImmuneACCESS disease sequences. TCRdb itself trimmed the public reads at Q25 with fastp, ran MiXCR and retained productive beta chains. Each entry is one CDR3 protein sequence, shown with its most common DNA and genes. TCRdb, not the original authors, processed these V and J calls. This sample holds some 300,000 distinct CDR3 sequences; about 85% were observed only once. The top ten clonotypes cover over 0.1% of the sample.

Peripheral blood CD8+ and CD4+ T cells from healthy donors, Susac syndrome patients and multiple sclerosis patients were profiled by high-throughput TCR beta sequencing. The multiple sclerosis controls were treatment-naive patients who had stable or active relapsing-remitting disease and met the revised McDonald criteria. Bulk CD8+ and CD4+ T cells were purified magnetically by negative isolation, whereas CD8+ TEMRA cells were enriched by FACS. Blood was collected in EDTA tubes and processed within 24 hours, with PBMCs isolated through density gradient centrifugation. PBMCs intended for TCR sequencing were cryopreserved in liquid nitrogen and thawed later in a water bath at 37 degrees C. A purity of at least 90% was achieved for sorted or isolated CD4+, CD8+ and CD8+ TEMRA cells. V is clipped by 3 bases and J by 10 bases, and the sequence between their germline boundaries is 18 bases long. The CDR3, cysteine through phenylalanine, is 14 amino acids long. This entry keeps only the CDR3 DNA: 42 bases, framed from base 1. From a lookup of the germline V gene (reference sequence), CDR1 and CDR2 are LNHDA and SQIVND.

Of note for this clonotype: It has no known antigen specificity. Base-call qualities are not available, and no considerably larger clone is one nucleotide away.

The rearrangement joined TRBV19 to TRBJ1-2; D gene: possibly TRBD1, on 5 matching bases. The sequence came from a human donor with multiple sclerosis. The sample consisted of CD8+ T cells from PBMCs. The CDR3 here reads CASSILMGTPDYTF. DNA sequence: TGTGCCAGTAGTATCTTAATGGGGACTCCAGACTACACCTTC.